This paragraph covers one TCR beta chain sequence. As yet, its antigen is unknown. A read error may account for a junction end that differs from germline. This sample was included in a study of blood T cells in healthy people across ages. Regarding the study as a whole: With age, beta diversity per million T cells declined roughly linearly, significantly by 40. In long-lived donors, naive CD4+ cell counts and diversity exceeded those of aged donors.

A second PCR of roughly 6 to 12 cycles used a sample-barcoded 5' primer and a J-beta primer mix. TCRdb ran MiXCR on the 5' RACE reads and lists one entry per CDR3 protein. The sample consists of 700,000 to 850,000 distinct CDR3 sequences, around 36% of them appearing once. This CDR3 is 16 amino acids long. The germline gives CDR1 MNHEY, CDR2 SMNVEV (reference sequence). Russia was home to the donors, healthy Caucasian individuals aged roughly 6 to 90. Samples each yielded at least 5.5 micrograms of total RNA. J is TRBJ1-6 and V is TRBV27; D is undetermined. The sequenced sample consisted of blood. The sequence was collected from a man in his late teens or twenties in good health. CDR3 loop: CAGSLESQTYNSPLHF. Written as DNA, the CDR3 is TGTGCCGGCAGTTTGGAGAGTCAGACCTATAATTCACCCCTCCACTTT.